This is a list of T cell receptor beta chains from one sample in a study of PD-L1 blockade in urothelial cancer. Sequencing used immunoSEQ multiplex PCR; TCRdb keeps in-frame clones, though not all of them. This sample has more than 45,000 clones; 70% to 80% occur once, and the top ten carry about 3.6%. The sample was PBMCs, taken around atezolizumab (anti-PD-L1) treatment. The receptors come from a man aged 65 to 85 with urothelial cancer. CDR3s include the opening cysteine and the closing phenylalanine or tryptophan. Each record gives: CDR3 DNA, CDR3 protein, J gene, D gene, clone size, V gene. A D gene is named only where the DNA matches it firmly. Rows may omit the clone size; those that give it use once, few, many or a size class.

cdr3_nt: TGTGCCAGCAGTGAATATTATCCGCGGGGGCCAGAGACTGAAGCTTTCTTT
cdr3_aa: CASSEYYPRGPETEAFF
j_call: TRBJ1-1
d_call: .
clone_size: .
v_call: TRBV25-1

cdr3_nt: TGTGCCAGCAGCTTAGGCCCGGGGGTCCACACTGAAGCTTTCTTT
cdr3_aa: CASSLGPGVHTEAFF
j_call: TRBJ1-1
d_call: .
clone_size: few
v_call: TRBV11-1

cdr3_nt: TGTGCCAGCAGCTTAGGAGGGAGGGCCTTAGATGAGCAGTTCTTC
cdr3_aa: CASSLGGRALDEQFF
j_call: TRBJ2-1
d_call: TRBD2
clone_size: .
v_call: TRBV7-2

cdr3_nt: TGTGCCAGCAGCTCGCAGCGGGGCCCCCGAGAGACCCAGTACTTC
cdr3_aa: CASSSQRGPRETQYF
j_call: TRBJ2-5
d_call: TRBD2
clone_size: .
v_call: TRBV7-2

cdr3_nt: TGCGCCAGCAGCTTCGGACAGGGTATCACTGAAGCTTTCTTT
cdr3_aa: CASSFGQGITEAFF
j_call: TRBJ1-1
d_call: TRBD1
clone_size: .
v_call: TRBV5-1

cdr3_nt: TGTGCCAGCAACAGGGGAAAAGACACTGAAGCTTTCTTT
cdr3_aa: CASNRGKDTEAFF
j_call: TRBJ1-1
d_call: TRBD1
clone_size: .
v_call: TRBV6-5

cdr3_nt: TGTGCCAGCAGCAGGGGACAGGGAACCTACTACGAGCAGTACTTC
cdr3_aa: CASSRGQGTYYEQYF
j_call: TRBJ2-7
d_call: TRBD1
clone_size: .
v_call: TRBV11-1

cdr3_nt: TGTGCCAGCAGCCCCGGAGCGGGAGTTGTGACCCAGTACTTC
cdr3_aa: CASSPGAGVVTQYF
j_call: TRBJ2-5
d_call: TRBD2
clone_size: .
v_call: TRBV6-5

cdr3_nt: TGTGCCAGCAGCTTGCTCGTCGCGGGATTCTACAATGAGCAGTTCTTC
cdr3_aa: CASSLLVAGFYNEQFF
j_call: TRBJ2-1
d_call: .
clone_size: .
v_call: TRBV7-9

cdr3_nt: TGTGCCAGCAGCCCGCCGGGGGCTGGGGCCAACGTCCTGACTTTC
cdr3_aa: CASSPPGAGANVLTF
j_call: TRBJ2-6
d_call: .
clone_size: .
v_call: TRBV28

cdr3_nt: TGTGCCAGCAGGCCGTTCAGGGAGACCCAGTACTTC
cdr3_aa: CASRPFRETQYF
j_call: TRBJ2-5
d_call: .
clone_size: .
v_call: TRBV2

cdr3_nt: TGTGCCAGCAGCTTTTATAAAACTGACAGGGGACGGAACGAGCAGTACTTC
cdr3_aa: CASSFYKTDRGRNEQYF
j_call: TRBJ2-7
d_call: TRBD1
clone_size: .
v_call: TRBV7-9

cdr3_nt: TGTGCCAGCAGCCGGGACAGGGGGAGAGGTGAAGAGACCCAGTACTTC
cdr3_aa: CASSRDRGRGEETQYF
j_call: TRBJ2-5
d_call: TRBD1
clone_size: .
v_call: TRBV5-6

cdr3_nt: TGCAGCGTTGGGACAGGGGTTGACAATCAGCCCCAGCATTTT
cdr3_aa: CSVGTGVDNQPQHF
j_call: TRBJ1-5
d_call: TRBD1
clone_size: .
v_call: TRBV29-1

cdr3_nt: TGTGCCAGCACTTCCCATTCCGGGACTAGCGGTGAGCAGTACTTC
cdr3_aa: CASTSHSGTSGEQYF
j_call: TRBJ2-7
d_call: TRBD2
clone_size: .
v_call: TRBV28

cdr3_nt: TGTGCCAGCAGCCGAACGTTAGGGGGGACCCAGTACTTC
cdr3_aa: CASSRTLGGTQYF
j_call: TRBJ2-5
d_call: .
clone_size: .
v_call: TRBV11-2

cdr3_nt: TGTGCCATGACAAGACAGGGTGGCACCGGGGAGCTGTTTTTT
cdr3_aa: CAMTRQGGTGELFF
j_call: TRBJ2-2
d_call: TRBD1
clone_size: .
v_call: TRBV10-3

cdr3_nt: TGTGCCAGCAGCTTAGTTAGGGGAGGAACTGAAGCTTTCTTT
cdr3_aa: CASSLVRGGTEAFF
j_call: TRBJ1-1
d_call: .
clone_size: .
v_call: TRBV11-3

cdr3_nt: TGTGCCAGCAGTCGGACTAATGAAAAACTGTTTTTT
cdr3_aa: CASSRTNEKLFF
j_call: TRBJ1-4
d_call: .
clone_size: few
v_call: TRBV7-6

cdr3_nt: TGTGCCAGCAGCTTGGGGCAGGGAAGCTCCTACGAGCAGTACTTC
cdr3_aa: CASSLGQGSSYEQYF
j_call: TRBJ2-7
d_call: .
clone_size: .
v_call: TRBV5-4

cdr3_nt: TGTGCCAGCTCCCCCACGGGTGTAAAAGAGACCCAGTACTTC
cdr3_aa: CASSPTGVKETQYF
j_call: TRBJ2-5
d_call: .
clone_size: .
v_call: TRBV11-2

cdr3_nt: TGTGCCAGCAGCCAAGAGAATAGTCTACCACCCCAGCATTTT
cdr3_aa: CASSQENSLPPQHF
j_call: TRBJ1-5
d_call: .
clone_size: .
v_call: TRBV4-2

cdr3_nt: TGCAGTGCGACCGACATTTATGGCTACACCTTC
cdr3_aa: CSATDIYGYTF
j_call: TRBJ1-2
d_call: .
clone_size: .
v_call: TRBV20-1

cdr3_nt: TGTGCCAGCGACTCCGAAGCCTACAATGAGCAGTTCTTC
cdr3_aa: CASDSEAYNEQFF
j_call: TRBJ2-1
d_call: .
clone_size: .
v_call: TRBV6-1

cdr3_nt: TGTGCCAGCAGCTTAGTGGTCTGGGCGGGCCTTACGGATTCACCCCTCCACTTT
cdr3_aa: CASSLVVWAGLTDSPLHF
j_call: TRBJ1-6
d_call: .
clone_size: .
v_call: TRBV7-2

cdr3_nt: TGTGCCAGCAGCTTAGCCTCAGGGGGCCTTGAAAAACTGTTTTTT
cdr3_aa: CASSLASGGLEKLFF
j_call: TRBJ1-4
d_call: TRBD1
clone_size: few
v_call: TRBV7-9

cdr3_nt: TGCAGCGTTACCACAGGGGCCAGCGAGCAGTACTTC
cdr3_aa: CSVTTGASEQYF
j_call: TRBJ2-7
d_call: TRBD1
clone_size: few
v_call: TRBV29-1

cdr3_nt: TGTGCCAGCAGCGTACTAGCGGGGGGGCTTACGAGCACAGATACGCAGTATTTT
cdr3_aa: CASSVLAGGLTSTDTQYF
j_call: TRBJ2-3
d_call: TRBD2
clone_size: once
v_call: TRBV9

cdr3_nt: TGCGCCAGCAGCTTGGAGGCCCATAGCGCATCGGCCCAGTACTTC
cdr3_aa: CASSLEAHSASAQYF
j_call: TRBJ2-5
d_call: .
clone_size: .
v_call: TRBV5-1

cdr3_nt: TGTGCCAGTAGTCCCAGGACAGGGGGCACAGATACGCAGTATTTT
cdr3_aa: CASSPRTGGTDTQYF
j_call: TRBJ2-3
d_call: TRBD1
clone_size: .
v_call: TRBV19

cdr3_nt: TGTGCCAGTAGTATAATTAGCGGGGGCCTCTCCTACAATGAGCAGTTCTTC
cdr3_aa: CASSIISGGLSYNEQFF
j_call: TRBJ2-1
d_call: TRBD2
clone_size: .
v_call: TRBV19

cdr3_nt: TGTGCCAGCAGCTTGGGTTCCGGGACTCCTCAATACAATGAGCAGTTCTTC
cdr3_aa: CASSLGSGTPQYNEQFF
j_call: TRBJ2-1
d_call: .
clone_size: .
v_call: TRBV5-6

cdr3_nt: TGCGCCAGCAGTCAATCTGGTAGGGGCCGATGGATTCTGGCCAAAAACATTCAGTACTTC
cdr3_aa: CASSQSGRGRWILAKNIQYF
j_call: TRBJ2-4
d_call: .
clone_size: .
v_call: TRBV23-1

cdr3_nt: TGCGCCAGCAGCTCAACAGGGGGCGCGGGCTACTACGAGCAGTACTTC
cdr3_aa: CASSSTGGAGYYEQYF
j_call: TRBJ2-7
d_call: TRBD1
clone_size: .
v_call: TRBV5-1

cdr3_nt: TGTGCCATAAAACCTCCGGGACAGGGGTTGTCAGGCTACACCTTC
cdr3_aa: CAIKPPGQGLSGYTF
j_call: TRBJ1-2
d_call: TRBD1
clone_size: .
v_call: TRBV28

cdr3_nt: TGTGCCAGCAGCCCCCAGGCGGGGGGTACTAACACTGAAGCTTTCTTT
cdr3_aa: CASSPQAGGTNTEAFF
j_call: TRBJ1-1
d_call: .
clone_size: .
v_call: TRBV11-3

cdr3_nt: TGTGCCTGGAGGGACACAGCGAACACTGAAGCTTTCTTT
cdr3_aa: CAWRDTANTEAFF
j_call: TRBJ1-1
d_call: .
clone_size: few
v_call: TRBV30

cdr3_nt: TGTGCCAGCAGCTCCCGGGACAAAAGGAATGAGCAGTTCTTC
cdr3_aa: CASSSRDKRNEQFF
j_call: TRBJ2-1
d_call: .
clone_size: .
v_call: TRBV7-2

cdr3_nt: TGTGCCAGCAGCTTTACTTGGACTAGCGGCTACAATGAGCAGTTCTTC
cdr3_aa: CASSFTWTSGYNEQFF
j_call: TRBJ2-1
d_call: TRBD2
clone_size: .
v_call: TRBV5-5

cdr3_nt: TGTGCCAGCTCACTCCGGGACAGGGCTGAGCAGTTCTTC
cdr3_aa: CASSLRDRAEQFF
j_call: TRBJ2-1
d_call: TRBD1
clone_size: .
v_call: TRBV18

cdr3_nt: TGTGCCAGCAGCTTAGTTGCCCAGCGGGAGCAGTTCTTC
cdr3_aa: CASSLVAQREQFF
j_call: TRBJ2-1
d_call: .
clone_size: .
v_call: TRBV7-2

cdr3_nt: TGTGCCAGCAGAGATAGCGGGGAGCCCACAGATACGCAGTATTTT
cdr3_aa: CASRDSGEPTDTQYF
j_call: TRBJ2-3
d_call: TRBD2
clone_size: .
v_call: TRBV7-9

cdr3_nt: TGCAGTGCTTCGGACAGGATAGCGCAGTATTTT
cdr3_aa: CSASDRIAQYF
j_call: TRBJ2-3
d_call: TRBD1
clone_size: .
v_call: TRBV20-1

cdr3_nt: TGTGCCAGCAGCCCAGACCGGGGGGGGCGAGGTGGCTACACCTTC
cdr3_aa: CASSPDRGGRGGYTF
j_call: TRBJ1-2
d_call: .
clone_size: .
v_call: TRBV9

cdr3_nt: TGTGCCAGTAAAGGGACAGGGGAGGGCTACGAGCAGTACTTC
cdr3_aa: CASKGTGEGYEQYF
j_call: TRBJ2-7
d_call: TRBD1
clone_size: .
v_call: TRBV19

cdr3_nt: TGTGCCTGGGGAAGACCAGGCCAACCGCGGGCCGGGGAGCTGTTTTTT
cdr3_aa: CAWGRPGQPRAGELFF
j_call: TRBJ2-2
d_call: .
clone_size: .
v_call: TRBV30

cdr3_nt: TGCGCCAGCAGGCAGGGGTCAGGATATGGCGAGCAGTACTTC
cdr3_aa: CASRQGSGYGEQYF
j_call: TRBJ2-7
d_call: .
clone_size: .
v_call: TRBV5-1

cdr3_nt: TGTGCCAGCACCTCGGACGACAGGGCCACAGATACGCAGTATTTT
cdr3_aa: CASTSDDRATDTQYF
j_call: TRBJ2-3
d_call: TRBD1
clone_size: .
v_call: TRBV5-4

cdr3_nt: TGTGCCAGCAGCTGGACAGGGTCAGATACGCAGTATTTT
cdr3_aa: CASSWTGSDTQYF
j_call: TRBJ2-3
d_call: TRBD1
clone_size: .
v_call: TRBV11-3

cdr3_nt: TGTGCCAGCAGTGGGGTTCCGCAGGGGAGTTTTGGCTACACCTTC
cdr3_aa: CASSGVPQGSFGYTF
j_call: TRBJ1-2
d_call: .
clone_size: .
v_call: TRBV2

cdr3_nt: TGTGCCAGCAGCTTACTCGGACAGGGGCCTAACTACGAGCAGTACTTC
cdr3_aa: CASSLLGQGPNYEQYF
j_call: TRBJ2-7
d_call: TRBD1
clone_size: once
v_call: TRBV11-2

cdr3_nt: TGTGCCAGCAGCTTAGGAGATATTAGCAATCAGCCCCAGCATTTT
cdr3_aa: CASSLGDISNQPQHF
j_call: TRBJ1-5
d_call: .
clone_size: .
v_call: TRBV7-2

cdr3_nt: TGTGCCAGCAGCTCTCTAGGCGGCGGGGAGCTGTTTTTT
cdr3_aa: CASSSLGGGELFF
j_call: TRBJ2-2
d_call: .
clone_size: .
v_call: TRBV7-3